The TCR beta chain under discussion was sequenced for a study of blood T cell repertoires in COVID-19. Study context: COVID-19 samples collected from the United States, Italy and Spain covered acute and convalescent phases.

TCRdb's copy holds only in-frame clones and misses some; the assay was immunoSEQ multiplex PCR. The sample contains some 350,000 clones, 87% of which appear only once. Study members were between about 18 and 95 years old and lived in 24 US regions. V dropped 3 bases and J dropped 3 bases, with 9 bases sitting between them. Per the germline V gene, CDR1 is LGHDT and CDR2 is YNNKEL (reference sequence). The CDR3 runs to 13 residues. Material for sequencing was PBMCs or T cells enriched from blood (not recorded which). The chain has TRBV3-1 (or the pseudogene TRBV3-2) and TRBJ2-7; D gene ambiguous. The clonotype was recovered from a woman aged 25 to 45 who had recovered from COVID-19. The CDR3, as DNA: TGTGCCAGCAGCCACGACACCTACTACGAGCAGTACTTC. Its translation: CASSHDTYYEQYF.